This T cell receptor beta chain stems from a study of T-cell reconstitution after alpha-beta-depleted transplantation in children. Germline V gives CDR1 DFQATT, CDR2 SNEGSKA (reference sequence). The CDR3 is 11 amino acids. This clonotype came up a few times. One end of the junction is discordant with germline, which a read error may explain. For TCRbeta, the library was prepared with unique molecular identifiers. TCRdb fed the PCR reads into MiXCR, producing one record per CDR3 protein. Of about 540,000 distinct CDR3 sequences in the sample, 15% to 20% were seen once. This clonotype was obtained from a human donor who donated a stem cell graft to a child with acute lymphoblastic leukemia. Source: PBMCs from the stem cell graft donor, taken from the stem cell graft. The chain joins TRBV20-1 to TRBJ2-1, with no clear D. The CDR3 loop reads CSASPYHEQFF. CDR3 sequence (DNA): TGCAGTGCTAGTCCCTACCATGAGCAGTTCTTC.